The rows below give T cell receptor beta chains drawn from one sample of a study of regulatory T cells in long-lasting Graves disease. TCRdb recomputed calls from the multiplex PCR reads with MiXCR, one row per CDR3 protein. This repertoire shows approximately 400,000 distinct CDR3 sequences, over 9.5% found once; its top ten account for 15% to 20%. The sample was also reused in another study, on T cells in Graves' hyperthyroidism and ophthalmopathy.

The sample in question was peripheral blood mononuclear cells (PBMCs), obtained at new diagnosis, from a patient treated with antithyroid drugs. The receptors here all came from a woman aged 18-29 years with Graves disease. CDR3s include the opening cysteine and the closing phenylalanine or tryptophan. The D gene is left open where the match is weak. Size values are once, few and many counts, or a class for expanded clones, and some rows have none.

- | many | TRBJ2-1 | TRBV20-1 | TGCAGCTGCTTTGGTCAGGGTATGAGTCATGAGCAGTTCTTC | CSCFGQGMSHEQFF
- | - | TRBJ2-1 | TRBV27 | TGTGCCAGCAGTTTTGAGGAGGGCTCCTACAATGAGCAGTTCTTC | CASSFEEGSYNEQFF
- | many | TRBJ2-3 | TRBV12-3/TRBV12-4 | TGTGCCAGCAGTTTACGGGTAGATACGCAGTATTTT | CASSLRVDTQYF
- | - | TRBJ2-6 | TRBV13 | TGTGCCAGCAGCTTAGTGTCAGGTCCTACTGCTGGGGCCAACGTCCTGACTTTC | CASSLVSGPTAGANVLTF
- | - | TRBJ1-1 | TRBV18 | TGTGCCAGCTCCCCGCAAAGTAGTTTAGGAGGCCGCACTGAAGCTTTCTTT | CASSPQSSLGGRTEAFF
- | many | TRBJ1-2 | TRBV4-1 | TGCGCCAGCAGCCAAGATCTTGCGGGGAGCTACGGCTACACCTTC | CASSQDLAGSYGYTF
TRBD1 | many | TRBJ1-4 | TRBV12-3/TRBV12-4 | TGTGCCAGCAGTGTGACAGGGCCGAATGAAAAACTGTTTTTT | CASSVTGPNEKLFF
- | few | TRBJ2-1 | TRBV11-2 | TGTGCCAGCAGCCCACGGAGGACAGTCTATGAGCAGTTCTTC | CASSPRRTVYEQFF
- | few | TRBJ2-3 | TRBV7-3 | TGTGCCAGCAGCTTAAGTAGGGTCGAAGATACGCAGTATTTT | CASSLSRVEDTQYF
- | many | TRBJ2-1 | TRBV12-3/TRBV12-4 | TGTGCCAGCAGTTCCTCACAGAGCTCCTACAATGAGCAGTTCTTC | CASSSSQSSYNEQFF
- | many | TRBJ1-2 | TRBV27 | TGTGCCAGCAGTTTGGGTGGGGCCACCTATGGCTACACCTTC | CASSLGGATYGYTF
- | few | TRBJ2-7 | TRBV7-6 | TGTGCCAGCAGCTTAGCCCCGGGACCAGTCTACGAGCAGTACTTC | CASSLAPGPVYEQYF
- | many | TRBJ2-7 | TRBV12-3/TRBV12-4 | TGTGCCAGCAGCGACGCAGGCACGTGGGAGATCTCCTCCTACGAGCAGTACTTC | CASSDAGTWEISSYEQYF
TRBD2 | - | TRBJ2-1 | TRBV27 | TGTGCCAGCGCCCTGGGGTGGACTAGCGGATACAATGAGCAGTTCTTC | CASALGWTSGYNEQFF
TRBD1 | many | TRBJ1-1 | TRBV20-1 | TGCAGTGCTAAAAAAGGACAGGCGAACACTGAAGCTTTCTTT | CSAKKGQANTEAFF
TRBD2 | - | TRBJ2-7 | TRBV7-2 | TGTGCCAGCAGCTTGACAGGACTAGCGGAACCCTCCTACGAGCAGTACTTC | CASSLTGLAEPSYEQYF
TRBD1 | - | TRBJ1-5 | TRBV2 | TGTGCCAGCAGCGGGAACAGGGGGCACACATACAATCAGCCCCAGCATTTT | CASSGNRGHTYNQPQHF
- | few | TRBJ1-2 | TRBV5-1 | TGCGCCAGCAGACCCCTCACGGACAGCCTATGGGGCTACACCTTC | CASRPLTDSLWGYTF
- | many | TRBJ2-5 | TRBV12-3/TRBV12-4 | TGTGCCAGCACTCGCTGGGGGGGGCTTGAGACCCAGTACTTC | CASTRWGGLETQYF
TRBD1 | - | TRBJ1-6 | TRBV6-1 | TGTGCCAGCAGCGTCCTACCGGGACAGAGTACACCCCTCCACTTT | CASSVLPGQSTPLHF
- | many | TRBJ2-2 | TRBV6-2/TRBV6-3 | TGTGCCAGCAGTTACTCGCCTGAGGGAGGCGGGGAGCTGTTTTTT | CASSYSPEGGGELFF
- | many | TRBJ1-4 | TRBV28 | TGTGCCAGCAGGGCTGACCGGGTTAATGAAAAACTGTTTTTT | CASRADRVNEKLFF
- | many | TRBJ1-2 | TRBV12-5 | TGTGCTAGTAAGGGACCCATGGGGGAAGCCTACACCTTC | CASKGPMGEAYTF
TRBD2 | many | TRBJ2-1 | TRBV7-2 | TGTGCCAGCAGCTTAGTGTCTAGCTGGGGGGGGGAGCAGTTCTTC | CASSLVSSWGGEQFF
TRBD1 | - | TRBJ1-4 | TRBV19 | TGTGCCAGTACTCACCAAGGGACAGCAGCAACTAATGAAAAACTGTTTTTT | CASTHQGTAATNEKLFF
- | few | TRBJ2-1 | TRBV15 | TGTGCCACCAGCAGAGGACCAGGATTCTCCTACAATGAGCAGTTCTTC | CATSRGPGFSYNEQFF
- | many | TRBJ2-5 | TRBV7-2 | TGTGCCAGCAGCTTAGCGGGAGTTTTGGAGACCCAGTACTTC | CASSLAGVLETQYF
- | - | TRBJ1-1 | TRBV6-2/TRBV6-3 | TGTGCCAGCAGTTACCCCGGGAGGGTCACTGAAGCTTTCTTT | CASSYPGRVTEAFF
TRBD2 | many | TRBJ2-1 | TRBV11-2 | TGTGCCAGCAGCTTAATCCCGGGAGGGCGGAATGAGCAGTTCTTC | CASSLIPGGRNEQFF
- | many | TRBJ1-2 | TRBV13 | TGTGCCAGCAGCTTAGGTAACCGTGTGCACTATGGCTACACCTTC | CASSLGNRVHYGYTF
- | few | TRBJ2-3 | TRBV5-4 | TGTGCCAGCAGCGGGGGGGCAAGCGACCGCACAGATACGCAGTATTTT | CASSGGASDRTDTQYF
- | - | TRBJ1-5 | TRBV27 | TGTGCCAGCAGTTTTTCTGGGGGGGGACAGCCCCAGCATTTT | CASSFSGGGQPQHF
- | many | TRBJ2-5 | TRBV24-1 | TGTGCCACCAGTGATTTCTTGCGGGCGACGGAGACCCAGTACTTC | CATSDFLRATETQYF
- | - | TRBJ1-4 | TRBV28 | TGTGCCAGCATTATTAAGGAGGATGAAAAACTGTTTTTT | CASIIKEDEKLFF
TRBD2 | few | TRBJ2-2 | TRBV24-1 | TGTGCCACCAGTGATTTCGGGCGGGAGTTAACCGGGGAGCTGTTTTTT | CATSDFGRELTGELFF
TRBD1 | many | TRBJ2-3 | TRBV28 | TGTGCCAGCAGTTTTGGACAGGGTGAGACAGATACGCAGTATTTT | CASSFGQGETDTQYF
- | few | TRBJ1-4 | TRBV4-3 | TGCGCCAGCAGCCAAGATCAGGCGGGGAATGAAAAACTGTTTTTT | CASSQDQAGNEKLFF
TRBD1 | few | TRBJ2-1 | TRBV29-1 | TGCAGCGTTCCGCTGGACAGGGGTTACAATGAGCAGTTCTTC | CSVPLDRGYNEQFF
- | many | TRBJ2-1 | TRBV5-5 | TGTGCCAGCAGCCCTTCCCCGGACAACTCCTACAATGAGCAGTTCTTC | CASSPSPDNSYNEQFF
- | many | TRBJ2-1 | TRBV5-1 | TGCGCCAGCAGCTTGGCACCAGCTGGATACAATGAGCAGTTCTTC | CASSLAPAGYNEQFF